Each of the 9 T cell receptor beta chains below was sequenced from the same sample in a study of shared clonotypes between healthy human individuals. Repertoires were generated with immunoSEQ multiplex PCR, while TCRdb's copy carries only in-frame clones and drops some. The sample yields 1.5 million to 1.9 million clones, 95% to 99% seen once. Sequenced: naive CD4+ T cells sorted from blood. The subset denotes: CD45RA+ positively selected. These receptor sequences come from a young man in good health.

The rearrangement uses TRBV7-3 and TRBJ2-6; 8 positions match TRBD1. This CDR3 contains 18 residues. CDR1 is SGHTA and CDR2 is FQGTGA in the germline V gene. The J segment lost 0 bases and the V segment lost 5 bases, leaving 9 bases of the junction unmatched. The CDR3 sequence: CASSPTGQGVSGANVLTF. The CDR3 region has the DNA TGTGCCAGCAGCCCTACCGGACAGGGAGTCTCTGGGGCCAACGTCCTGACTTTC.

This clone has a single count. The chain is built from TRBV2 and TRBJ2-4, with D hard to call. CDR3 length equals 15 residues. V was clipped by 8 bases and J by 0 bases, with 14 bases between them. The germline gives CDR1 SNHLY, CDR2 FYNNEI. The CDR3 sequence: CASHHRLVAKNIQYF. The CDR3 region has the DNA TGTGCCAGCCACCACCGGCTAGTAGCCAAAAACATTCAGTACTTC.

The chain is built from TRBV5-1 and TRBJ2-7; D could derive from TRBD1 or TRBD2 (5 bases each). V lost 0 bases and J lost 4, with 20 bases in between. This CDR3 is built from 17 residues. CDR1 is SGHRS and CDR2 is YFSETQ in the germline V gene. The CDR3 here is CASSLGLAAGRDYEQYF. The DNA for the CDR3 is TGCGCCAGCAGCTTGGGGCTGGCGGCAGGGAGAGATTACGAGCAGTACTTC.

This chain links TRBV18 with TRBJ1-5, with TRBD1 matching 7 bases. V shed 2 bases, J shed 7 bases, and the junction held 8 bases outside the gene matches. Per germline, CDR1 KGHSH and CDR2 LQKENI. The CDR3 is 15 residues long. The CDR3 nucleotides are TGTGCCAGCTCACCAAGGAGGTCCAGGGGGCAGCCCCAGCATTTT. This gives the protein CASSPRRSRGQPQHF.

Remarks on this clone: Possible read error: a much larger clone is one base away. Other nucleotide sequences in the sample specify the same CDR3. V usage is TRBV28 and J usage is TRBJ2-7, with D unresolved. Germline CDR1 MDHEN, CDR2 SYDVKM. V dropped 1 base and J dropped 4 bases, with 2 bases sitting between them. The CDR3 sequence is 11 residues long. CDR3 sequence: CASSLFYEQYF. In DNA form, the CDR3 reads TGTGCCAGCAGTTTATTTTACGAGCAGTACTTC.

J is TRBJ2-5 and V is TRBV28, with D possibly matching TRBD1 (5 bases). In germline, CDR1 is MDHEN, CDR2 SYDVKM. The CDR3 has 14 amino acids. V lost 8 bases, J lost 1 base, and 14 bases lay in between. CDR3 residues: CASRGTGVQETQYF. CDR3 DNA: TGTGCCAGCCGCGGTACAGGTGTCCAAGAGACCCAGTACTTC.

The rearrangement links TRBV28 to TRBJ1-5; no firm D call. The CDR3 covers 15 residues. Germline loops: CDR1 MDHEN, CDR2 SYDVKM. V lost 2 bases, J lost 5 bases, and 13 bases lay in between. CDR3: CASSLIGSGDQPQHF. CDR3 nucleotides: TGTGCCAGCAGTTTAATAGGCAGTGGCGATCAGCCCCAGCATTTT. The full variable domain, with the rest looked up from reference TRBV28 and TRBJ1-5, is DVKVTQSSRYLVKRTGEKVFLECVQDMDHENMFWYRQDPGLGLRLIYFSYDVKMKEKGDIPEGYSVSREKKERFSLILESASTNQTSMYLCASSLIGSGDQPQHFGDGTRLSIL.

The chain links TRBV4-3 to TRBJ2-7; 8 nucleotides agree with TRBD1. Per the germline V gene, CDR1 is LGHNA and CDR2 is YSLEER. With V trimmed by 1 base and J by 4 bases, 3 bases remained unmatched. The CDR3 has 14 residues. The CDR3 region is CASSQGYRGYEQYF. CDR3 sequence (DNA): TGCGCCAGCAGCCAAGGTTACAGGGGGTACGAGCAGTACTTC.

Concerning this clone itself: The junction departs from germline at one end; a sequencing error may be responsible. The J gene is TRBJ2-2, the V gene TRBV5-6; 12 bases are a match to TRBD2. This CDR3 is 18 amino acids long. Germline V lookup: CDR1 SGHDT, CDR2 YYEEEE. The CDR3 DNA follows: TGTGCCAGCAGGTTGGGACAGATGGGACTAGCGGGCTTAGGGGAGCTGTTTTTT. This gives the protein CASRLGQMGLAGLGELFF. Supplemented by reference TRBV5-6 and TRBJ2-2, the full variable domain reads DAGVTQSPTHLIKTRGQQVTLRCSPKSGHDTVSWYQQALGQGPQFIFQYYEEEERQRGNFPDRFSGHQFPNYSSELNVNALLLGDSALYLCASRLGQMGLAGLGELFFGEGSRLTVL.